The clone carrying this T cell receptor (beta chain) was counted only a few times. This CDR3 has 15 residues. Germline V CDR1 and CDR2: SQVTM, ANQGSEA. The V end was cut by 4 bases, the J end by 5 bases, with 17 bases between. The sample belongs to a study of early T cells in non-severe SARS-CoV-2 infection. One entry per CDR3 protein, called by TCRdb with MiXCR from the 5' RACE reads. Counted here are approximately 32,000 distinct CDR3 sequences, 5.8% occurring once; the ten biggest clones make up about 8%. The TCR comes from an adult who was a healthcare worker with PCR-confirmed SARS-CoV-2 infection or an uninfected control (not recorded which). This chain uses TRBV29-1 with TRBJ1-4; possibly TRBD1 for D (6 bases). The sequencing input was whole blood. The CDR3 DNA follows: TGCAGCGTTGGGCAGGGGCTCGCCCTCAATGAAAAACTGTTTTTT. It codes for CSVGQGLALNEKLFF.